The 5 T cell receptor beta chains listed next were all sequenced from one sample in a study of T cell changes during pregnancy in multiple sclerosis. Clones were read by immunoSEQ multiplex PCR, and TCRdb kept only the in-frame ones, dropping some. The profile covers tens of thousands of clones, with about 89% appearing a single time and about 1% taken by the ten largest. The sample consisted of peripheral blood, taken in the first trimester of pregnancy. The source is a female donor in good health, enrolled as a control in a pregnancy study.

The chain uses TRBV4-3 and TRBJ1-2, with D unresolved. CDR1 and CDR2 from the germline V gene are LGHNA and YSLEER. The V end lost 0 bases, the J end lost 8 bases, and 10 bases lay between the germline ends. The CDR3 has 13 amino acids. The CDR3 DNA reads as TGCGCCAGCAGCCAAGACAACATACCGGGCTACACCTTC. This gives the protein CASSQDNIPGYTF.

The chain couples TRBV6-6 to TRBJ1-5; 8 positions match TRBD1. J was trimmed by 0 bases and V by 4 bases; bases with no gene match: 5. The CDR3 loop spans 16 amino acids. The germline V gene encodes CDR1 MNHNY and CDR2 SVGAGI (reference sequence). This CDR3 is CASSSPDRGSNQPQHF. DNA for the CDR3: TGTGCCAGCAGTTCTCCCGACAGGGGTAGCAATCAGCCCCAGCATTTT.

V usage is TRBV4-3 and J usage is TRBJ2-7, with TRBD2 as a possible D gene (5 bases). The V end lost 0 bases, the J end lost 0 bases, and 12 bases lay between the germline ends. Germline CDR1 and CDR2: LGHNA and YSLEER. The CDR3 consists of 16 residues. CDR3 sequence (DNA): TGCGCCAGCAGCCAAGACGGAGGACGAAGCTCCTACGAGCAGTACTTC. Its protein is CASSQDGGRSSYEQYF.

This clone was observed a handful of times. The rearrangement joins TRBV19 to TRBJ1-1, with 8 bases aligning to TRBD1. CDR3 length: 13 amino acids. The V segment lost 5 bases and the J segment 5 bases; nucleotides outside the gene matches: 4. Germline V lookup: CDR1 LNHDA, CDR2 SQIVND (reference sequence). The CDR3 sequence is CASSEQGDTEAFF. The CDR3 DNA is TGTGCCAGTAGTGAACAGGGGGATACTGAAGCTTTCTTT.

This clone was seen a single time. The chain combines TRBV21-1 with TRBJ2-5; the table's D gene call, TRBD1, was not cross checked with the DNA. TRBV21-1 is marked as a pseudogene. The CDR3 contains 15 residues. DNA for the CDR3: TGTGCCAGCATCGAAAACAGGGGGGTACAAGAGACCCAGTACTTC. Translating gives CASIENRGVQETQYF.